This TCR beta chain was identified in a study of cytomegalovirus exposure and HLA in healthy donors listed by TCRdb under 2017. Describing the broader study: An earlier analysis of some 550 of the donors reported 250 to 350 Gb of sequence data and 117 million unique TCR beta sequences from about 180 million T cells. An early release covering roughly 580 HLA-typed donors comprised approximately 300 gigabases of sequencing data and around 80 million unique TCR sequences. Among the roughly 400 genotyped donors, about 83% belonged to the genetic ancestry cluster associated with self-reported Caucasian donors. The study was designed to test whether signatures of past pathogen exposure could be identified by cataloging public T cell receptors. The T cell repertoires of 666 subjects were profiled by immunosequencing and related to cytomegalovirus serostatus. Along with the roughly 610-subject first cohort, a separate validation cohort of more than 90 different subjects was used. The study combined high-throughput TCR immunosequencing, statistical association of individual TCRs with disease status, and machine learning to predict cytomegalovirus infection status. A later analysis re-examined previously published TCR beta repertoires from more than 550 donors and added high-resolution HLA genotyping to investigate patterns of TCR occurrence. Rather than using new phenotypic data, the later analysis identified candidate immune exposures from TCR beta sequences and from how often those sequences occurred across donors. To decide whether each TCR beta V gene segment behaved as functional or pseudogenic, an earlier analysis of some 570 of the donors relied on high-throughput TCR beta sequencing. Donor age, sex, ethnicity and CMV serostatus were collected together with the repertoire data. Genome-wide SNP genotypes for about three fifths of the roughly 670 donors were used in a later genetic analysis, which treated that subset as a discovery cohort. All discovery cohort repertoires had been generated using a single sequencing platform. Both class I and class II loci were covered by HLA typing, at four-digit resolution. Typing coverage varied by locus: roughly 629-640 donors for A, B, C, DRB1 and DQB1; roughly 510 for DQA1; approximately 610 for DPA1; fewer than 480 for DPB1. Because of strong linkage in the cohort, roughly five DR-DQ haplotypes were treated as single units for association and clustering. Among around 400 genotyped donors of the cohort, an average of 235,054 unique TCR beta nucleotide sequences were sequenced per donor, about a sixth of them non-productive. On the study overall, not on this receptor specifically: Some IMGT-functional V segments, including TRBV6-2 and TRBV6-3, could not be told apart with the 87-base-pair reads, so those segments were excluded. A total of roughly 160 TCR beta chains were listed by the study as associated with cytomegalovirus. The presence/absence analyses assumed that sequencing depth was roughly uniform across donors, and that assumption may not be true. Because counts were too low, 15 to 20 rarely observed V segments, including chromosome 9 orphons, were excluded from the earlier analysis of 587 of the donors. The only immune exposure information available for the cohort was CMV serostatus. A later analysis associated about 18,000 TCR beta sequences with specific HLA alleles at a false discovery rate of 0.05. In this cohort, only TCR beta chains were sequenced, and detectable features were limited by the absence of alpha or paired-chain data. Three of the identified cytomegalovirus-associated TCR beta chains were confirmed in vitro to be specific for cytomegalovirus antigens. A further reported finding was that TCR beta sequences accurately predicted the HLA-A and HLA-B alleles for most subjects in the first cohort. Compared with equally common non-associated chains, HLA-associated TCR beta chains in a later analysis were more clonally expanded and had lower generation probabilities. In a later genetic analysis, a missense DCLRE1C variant was associated with V-gene and J-gene trimming of TCR beta chains, and the association was replicated in an independent cohort. In an earlier analysis of about 540 of the donors, most TCR beta V segments were observed in productive rearrangements about 87% or about 30% of the time, broadly matching IMGT annotations. Across donors, most TCR sequences were observed very rarely, whereas some public TCRs were present in many individuals. The authors suggested that the approach could potentially be generalized to other disease states and immunological phenotypes. Strong co-occurrence of HLA alleles, especially DR and DQ, made assigning TCR associations to individual alleles difficult. HLA typing was unavailable for some donors at each locus, so association tests used only the typed subset. Linkage disequilibrium might explain the correlated functional status among segregating V segments, but an unknown experimental factor could not be excluded. A later genetic analysis reported fewer N-insertions in productive TCRs among donors in an Asian-associated ancestry cluster than the roughly 700-donor mean. Cytomegalovirus status was reported to be diagnosed by the classifier with high specificity and sensitivity in both the original and validation cohorts. A cluster of highly shared sequence variants was judged likely to represent a technical artifact of the sequencing pipeline. Most CMV-associated TCR beta chains appeared to be HLA-restricted in a later analysis, and the HLA associations seemed to be driven largely by CMV exposure. Several of the top co-occurrence clusters appeared to be linked to parvovirus B19, influenza, CMV and Epstein-Barr virus, according to a later analysis. In a later analysis, TCR association rates were found to vary across HLA loci, with the most associated TCRs seen for DRB1 alleles and the fewest for HLA-C alleles.

As concerns this clone: The antigen it binds to is not known. No much larger clone is present one base from it, and per-base qualities are unavailable.

The cohort consisted of some 670 healthy bone marrow donors. At the time of sampling, all cohort members were nominally healthy, though unrecorded immune exposures were likely present. The donor tested CMV seropositive and was one of the 289 seropositive cohort members. Each donor provided a peripheral blood sample, and peripheral blood mononuclear cells were used for TCR beta sequencing. Genomic DNA was extracted from the blood cell samples with the Qiagen DNeasy Blood Extraction Kit. The library was produced with the immunoSEQ multiplex PCR assay. The multiplex PCR relied on a mix of 60 forward primers for TCR Vbeta segments and 13 reverse primers for TCR Jbeta segments. The CDR3 region of rearranged TCR beta genes was amplified from genomic DNA by a multiplex PCR assay. The Illumina HiSeq System was used to sequence the amplified TCR beta libraries as 87-base-pair reads. In the source study's methods: Across the 666 repertoires, a later analysis counted about 81 million unique TCR beta chains, 9.5 million to 12 million of which were shared by at least two donors. Raw reads were error-corrected and collapsed into unique sequences with a nearest-neighbor algorithm that merged closely related sequences to remove PCR and sequencing errors. Alignment of CDR3 sequences to IMGT reference sequences was used to assign V, D and J gene segments. For a sequence to be retained, at least a six-nucleotide match to both a V gene segment and a J gene segment was required. Rearrangements were called productive when the CDR3 lacked stop codons and stayed in frame with V and J; all others were non-productive. CDR3 was defined by IMGT convention, running from the second conserved V-encoded cysteine to the conserved J-encoded phenylalanine. In an earlier analysis of around 570 of the donors, sequences lacking an unambiguous match to a single V gene segment were excluded. In an earlier analysis of approximately 500 of the donors, a V segment was called functional when productive rearrangements were above 56.7%, and segregating when the standard deviation between donors exceeded 5%. A statistical classification framework was built to diagnose cytomegalovirus status from the catalog of TCR beta chain sequences. In a later analysis, V and J genes were assigned by comparing TCR nucleotide sequences against IMGT/GENE-DB human TR gene sequences. Using the TCRdist pipeline, a later analysis assigned CDR3 sequences along with most-parsimonious VDJ recombination scenarios. In a later analysis, each TCR beta chain was defined by its CDR3 amino acid sequence together with its V-gene family, and reads lacking a unique V-gene family were excluded. A later analysis removed 600 or so highly shared, low-generation-probability nucleotide sequences to deal with suspected cross-contamination and a sequencing artifact. In a later analysis, a clonal expansion index was calculated for each public chain from normalized within-repertoire ranks of inferred template counts. In a later analysis, generation probabilities were computed using a VDJ recombination model fitted to out-of-frame rearrangements, and the results were checked against IGoR. Hypergeometric tests were used in a later analysis to score TCR-TCR, TCR-HLA and TCR-CMV co-occurrence, with a repertoire-size bias correction applied to the TCR pairs. To estimate false discovery rates, a later analysis permuted the HLA or CMV assignments 20 times. A later analysis grouped co-occurring TCRs with DBSCAN, adding TCRdist sequence similarity when clustering within HLA-allele-positive subsets. Co-occurrence clustering excluded repertoires with fewer than 30,000 or more than 120,000 public chains, plus five with anomalous nucleotide sharing. Not all clones reach the TCRdb copy of this immuneACCESS table, which keeps in-frame sequences only. Checked studies attribute under half of the gap to unresolved V genes and leave the rest unexplained. D and trimming come from the DNA, and the V and J calls and clone size come from that table. Counted in this sample were about 60,000 clones; roughly 70% of them appeared once. The ten largest clones capture roughly a fifth of the sample.

The CDR3 holds 13 amino acids from the cysteine to the phenylalanine. This entry keeps only the CDR3 DNA: 39 bases, framed from base 1. Trimming at the junction amounts to 1 base on V and 1 base on J, and the germline ends lie 4 bases apart. The CDR1 and CDR2 encoded by the germline V gene are MNHEY and SVGAGI. Sequencing input: PBMCs. The chain is made from TRBV6-5 and TRBJ1-1, with no confident D gene call. The receptor's source is a woman aged 55-70 years in good health and CMV-seropositive. The bases read TGTGCCAGCAGTTACTATAAGAACACTGAAGCTTTCTTT. It is translated as CASSYYKNTEAFF.